The entry below describes one T cell receptor (beta chain). The data derive from a study of OX40 agonist ivuxolimab in advanced cancers. Study as a whole: Dose-escalation subjects each had hepatocellular carcinoma, melanoma, renal cell or head and neck cancer.

The table came from immunoSEQ multiplex PCR; TCRdb's copy has only in-frame clones and leaves some out. The sample lists 71,000 or so clones, approximately 86% occurring once. This specimen consisted of CD4+ or CD8+ T cells sorted from blood, obtained in a trial of the OX40 agonist ivuxolimab. The sequence derives from an adult with an advanced solid tumor such as melanoma, head and neck, liver or kidney cancer.

The CDR3 spells CASSFGGAGEKLFF. CDR3 DNA sequence: TGTGCCAGCAGTTTTGGTGGGGCGGGTGAAAAACTGTTTTTT. V usage is TRBV6-6 and J usage is TRBJ1-4; D possibly corresponds to TRBD1 (5 bases). Trimming pared 4 bases from V and 7 bases from J, leaving 13 bases between. CDR1 MNHNY and CDR2 SVGAGI come from the germline V gene (reference sequence). This CDR3 region has 14 residues.